This TCR beta chain was profiled in a study of cytomegalovirus exposure and HLA in healthy donors. Whole-study context: The 120 or so validation repertoires used the same platform as the roughly 670 first-cohort repertoires (as reported by a later analysis). Study-wide results and limits: Researchers reported that three CMV-associated chains were confirmed in vitro as CMV antigen-specific. The study flagged some 180 TCR beta chains as cytomegalovirus-associated. Some public TCRs appeared in many individuals, while most sequences were rare.

With respect to this clone: Its antigen is unknown.

The CDR3 extends over 12 amino acids. The V and J ends lost 4 bases and 5 bases respectively, with 7 bases between them. CDR1 SNHLY and CDR2 FYNNEI come from the germline V gene. TCRdb's table, derived via immunoSEQ multiplex PCR, lists solely in-frame clones and lacks some. Among over 200,000 clones listed, over 65% were seen once. The origin of this receptor is a woman between 18 and 30 years old in good health and CMV-seronegative. The chain employs TRBV2 and TRBJ2-3; D is unclear. Source material: PBMCs. In nucleotides, the CDR3 is TGTGCCAGCAGTGCGGGTGGAGATACGCAGTATTTT. Translating gives CASSAGGDTQYF. Supplemented by reference TRBV2 and TRBJ2-3, the full variable domain reads EPEVTQTPSHQVTQMGQEVILRCVPISNHLYFYWYRQILGQKVEFLVSFYNNEISEKSEIFDDQFSVERPDGSNFTLKIRSTKLEDSAMYFCASSAGGDTQYFGPGTRLTVL.